This paragraph reports one T cell receptor beta chain. Its cognate antigen has yet to be identified. Base qualities are not recorded, but no much larger clone differs from it by a single base. The collaborating institutions used their own protocols to collect whole blood in K2EDTA tubes. Collaborator samples were shipped for TCRbeta analysis as frozen whole blood, isolated PBMCs, or DNA extracted from either sample type. The sample is drawn from a study of blood T cell repertoires in COVID-19 (dated by TCRdb to 2019 to 2021). The study in broad terms: Samples covering the acute and convalescent phases of COVID-19 were provided by collaborators in the United States, Italy and Spain. The material from the prospective study consisted of cDNA or gDNA derived from T cells, B-cell-depleted T cells, or PBMCs. The dataset comprised deeply sampled blood TCRbeta repertoires from subjects exposed to, actively infected with, or recovered from COVID-19. The repertoires were released in a freely available public database intended as a resource for research on the immune response to SARS-CoV-2. Samples were obtained from the ongoing ImmuneRACE study (first 160 participants) and from approximately 1,200 subjects provided by 6 global collaborators. A de-identified subject ID, COVID-19 status, age in years and sex were almost always included in the sample metadata. Where available, HLA class I and class II types were taken from metadata supplied by the sample provider and were not determined by assay-based typing. What the study reported, not specific to this receptor: How much clinical and demographic metadata was included differed by source and by participant, and the metadata was provided uncurated.

TCRbeta CDR3 regions were amplified from genomic DNA by means of the immunoSEQ Assay, a bias-controlled multiplex PCR. The authors' analysis ran thus. Nucleated cell counts per sample were estimated from amplification of reference gene primers within the assay. To quantify the absolute abundance of each unique TCRbeta CDR3 rearrangement, sequence reads were collapsed and filtered. For each sample, productive Simpson clonality was calculated as the square root of Simpson's diversity index across productive rearrangements. This immuneACCESS table, as held by TCRdb, lists in-frame sequences with V and J called but not all clones. Of the missing ones, under half trace to an unresolved V gene in checked studies; the others have no known cause. D and trimming come from the DNA, and the V and J calls and clone size come from that table. The sample includes over 80,000 clones, with roughly nine tenths observed a single time. The top ten constitute about 1.7% of the sample.

Sequenced input: peripheral blood. The sequence derives from a human donor with active COVID-19. The donor label of this sample is uncertain.

The CDR3: CASSLSGRRDTQYF. The nucleotide sequence is given as TGTGCCAGCAGCCTTAGCGGCCGGAGAGATACGCAGTATTTT. The V gene is TRBV7-2 and the J gene is TRBJ2-3; a tentative D match to TRBD2 spans 6 bases. CDR3 length: 14 amino acids, cysteine to phenylalanine. Only CDR3 DNA is held: 42 bases, read in frame from base 1. V and J are truncated by 5 bases and 5 bases respectively, leaving an intervening sequence of 14 bases. Looking up the germline V gene yields CDR1 SGHTA and CDR2 FQGNSA.